The rows below give T cell receptor beta chains drawn from one sample of a study of CD8 T cells in ankylosing spondylitis. MiXCR, applied by TCRdb to the 5' RACE reads, yields one record per CDR3 protein. The sample has just under 350,000 distinct CDR3 sequences; roughly 14% are singletons. Specimen: blood, either unsorted or a sorted T cell fraction (not recorded which). The receptors derive from a male donor with ankylosing spondylitis or in good health (not recorded which). CDR3s include the opening cysteine and the closing phenylalanine or tryptophan. D genes are given only for firm matches.

14 | TRBJ2-3 | TRBV20-1 | . | CSARRGPSTDTQYF
13 | TRBJ1-1 | TRBV6-2/TRBV6-3 | . | CASSLSRTEKAFF
15 | TRBJ2-5 | TRBV4-1 | . | CASSLSGQDGETQYF
15 | TRBJ2-1 | TRBV2 | TRBD2 | CASSVGGGARNEQFF
16 | TRBJ1-3 | TRBV5-1 | . | CASSLWSGTGGNTIYF
13 | TRBJ1-1 | TRBV29-1 | . | CSVRRDGGAEAFF
16 | TRBJ2-7 | TRBV6-1 | . | CASSGGGGPPLAEQYF
15 | TRBJ2-1 | TRBV10-2 | TRBD2 | CASRSGGGSYNEQFF
13 | TRBJ1-1 | TRBV24-1 | . | CATSDGRSTEAFF
14 | TRBJ2-3 | TRBV20-1 | . | CSAPSGVNTDTQYF